This T cell receptor beta chain was recorded in a study of cytotoxic CD8 clonotypes in ibrutinib-treated CLL. For the study at large: Average yields of 255,043 productive templates and 100,000 or so productive rearrangements characterized the samples.

Notes on this clone: Its antigen remains unidentified.

Study-level points and caveats: Treatment saw public clonotypes, which were uncommon, either contract or stay stable.

The authors obtained approximately 2.1 micrograms of genomic DNA from cryopreserved PBMCs for TCR beta libraries. Investigators sought sequencing depths of between 1 in 200,000 and 1 in 1 million T cells. The table came from immunoSEQ multiplex PCR; TCRdb's copy has only in-frame clones and leaves some out. Here the sample spans about 160,000 clones, 84% being singletons. The CDR3 runs 15 residues. V was clipped by 2 bases and J by 4 bases, with 13 bases between them. The V gene's germline CDR1 is SGHNT and CDR2 YYREEE (reference sequence). The V gene is TRBV5-4, the J gene TRBJ1-3; D uncertain. The input for sequencing was PBMCs, taken after 24 months of ibrutinib treatment. This receptor was obtained from a human donor with chronic lymphocytic leukemia. The CDR3 bases are TGTGCCAGCAGCTTCCAGAACACGCAGGGAAACACCATATATTTT. It translates to CASSFQNTQGNTIYF.